The subject of this entry is one T cell receptor beta chain. These data come from a study of blood T cell repertoires in COVID-19. The overall study: There were acute and convalescent COVID-19 samples, and they came from the United States, Italy and Spain. T cells, B-cell-depleted T cells, or PBMCs supplied cDNA or gDNA.

Original processing methods: Estimation of nucleated cell counts relied on the amplification of reference gene primers. Sequencing was performed with immunoSEQ multiplex PCR; in TCRdb, only in-frame clones are kept and a portion is missing. For V, J and clone size, that table is used; D and trimming come from the DNA. The top ten clones hold 5.7% of a sample with some 100,000 clones, roughly 92% of them seen once. Sequenced material: peripheral blood. The source of this sequence is a man between 65 and 85 years old with acute or convalescent COVID-19.

CDR3 DNA: TGTGCCAGCAGCTTATTCCGCACAGCGAACACTGAAGCTTTCTTT. It encodes CASSLFRTANTEAFF. The genes are TRBV11-1 and TRBJ1-1; D remains ambiguous. V lost 2 bases and J 1 base, leaving 11 bases between the germline ends. This CDR3 is built from 15 residues. Germline V gene lookup returns CDR1 SGHAT and CDR2 FQDESV (reference sequence).